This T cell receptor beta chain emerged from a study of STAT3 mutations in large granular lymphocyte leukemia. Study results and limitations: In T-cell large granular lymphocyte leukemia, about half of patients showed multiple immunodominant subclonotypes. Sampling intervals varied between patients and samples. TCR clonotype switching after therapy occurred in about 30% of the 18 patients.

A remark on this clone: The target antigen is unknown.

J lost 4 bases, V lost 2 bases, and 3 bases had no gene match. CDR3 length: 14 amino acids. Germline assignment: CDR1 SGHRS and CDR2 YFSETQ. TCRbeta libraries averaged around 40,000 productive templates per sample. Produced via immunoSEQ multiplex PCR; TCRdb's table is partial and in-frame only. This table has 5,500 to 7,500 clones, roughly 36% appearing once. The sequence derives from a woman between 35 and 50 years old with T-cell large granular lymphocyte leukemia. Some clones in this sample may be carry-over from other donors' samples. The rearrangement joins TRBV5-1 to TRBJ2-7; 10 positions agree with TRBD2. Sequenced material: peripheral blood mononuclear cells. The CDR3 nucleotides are TGCGCCAGCAGCTTCTCTAGCGGGAGTTACGAGCAGTACTTC. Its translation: CASSFSSGSYEQYF.